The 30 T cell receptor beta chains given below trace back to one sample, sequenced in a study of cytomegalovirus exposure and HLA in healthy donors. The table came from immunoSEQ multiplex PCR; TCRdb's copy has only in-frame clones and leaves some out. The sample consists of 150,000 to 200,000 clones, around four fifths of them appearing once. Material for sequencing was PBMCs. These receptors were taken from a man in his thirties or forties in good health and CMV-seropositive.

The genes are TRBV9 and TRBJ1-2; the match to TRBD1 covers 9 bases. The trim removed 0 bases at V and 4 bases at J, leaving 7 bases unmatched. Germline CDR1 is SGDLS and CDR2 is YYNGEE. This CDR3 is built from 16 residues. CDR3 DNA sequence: TGTGCCAGCAGCGTAGCTACACAGGGGGCCCTCTATGGCTACACCTTC. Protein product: CASSVATQGALYGYTF.

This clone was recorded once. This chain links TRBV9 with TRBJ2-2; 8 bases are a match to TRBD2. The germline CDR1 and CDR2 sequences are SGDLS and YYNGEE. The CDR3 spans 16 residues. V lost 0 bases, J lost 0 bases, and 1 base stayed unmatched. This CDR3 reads CASSVVLAANTGELFF. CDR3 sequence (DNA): TGTGCCAGCAGCGTAGTACTAGCGGCGAACACCGGGGAGCTGTTTTTT.

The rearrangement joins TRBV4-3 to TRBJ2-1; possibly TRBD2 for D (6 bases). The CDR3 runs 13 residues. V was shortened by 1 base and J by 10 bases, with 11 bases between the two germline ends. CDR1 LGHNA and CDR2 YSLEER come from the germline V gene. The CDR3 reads CASSQGGRGEQFF. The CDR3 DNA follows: TGCGCCAGCAGCCAAGGGGGACGGGGGGAGCAGTTCTTC.

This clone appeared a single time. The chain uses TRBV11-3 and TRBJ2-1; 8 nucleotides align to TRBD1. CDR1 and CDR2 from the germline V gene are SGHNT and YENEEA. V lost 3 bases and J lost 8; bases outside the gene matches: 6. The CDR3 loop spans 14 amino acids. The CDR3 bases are TGTGCCAGCAGCTTTGGACAGGGTTTAGATGAGCAGTTCTTC. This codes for CASSFGQGLDEQFF.

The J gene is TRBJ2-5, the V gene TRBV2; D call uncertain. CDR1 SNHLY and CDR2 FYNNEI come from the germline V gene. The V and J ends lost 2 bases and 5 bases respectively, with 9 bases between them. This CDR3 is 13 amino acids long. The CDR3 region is CASSEPHGETQYF. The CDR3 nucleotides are TGTGCCAGCAGTGAACCTCACGGGGAGACCCAGTACTTC.

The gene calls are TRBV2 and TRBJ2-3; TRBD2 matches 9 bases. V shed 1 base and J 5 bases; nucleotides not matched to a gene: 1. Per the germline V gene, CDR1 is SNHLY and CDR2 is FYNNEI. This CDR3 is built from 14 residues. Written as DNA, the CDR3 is TGTGCCAGCAGTGAAGTACTAGCGGGAGATACGCAGTATTTT. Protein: CASSEVLAGDTQYF.

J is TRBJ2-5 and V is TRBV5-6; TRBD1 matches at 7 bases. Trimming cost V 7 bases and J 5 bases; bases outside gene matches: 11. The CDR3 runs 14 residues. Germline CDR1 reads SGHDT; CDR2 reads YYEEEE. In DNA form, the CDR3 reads TGTGCCAGCGCCGCAGGCAGGGGGTGGGAGACCCAGTACTTC. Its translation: CASAAGRGWETQYF.

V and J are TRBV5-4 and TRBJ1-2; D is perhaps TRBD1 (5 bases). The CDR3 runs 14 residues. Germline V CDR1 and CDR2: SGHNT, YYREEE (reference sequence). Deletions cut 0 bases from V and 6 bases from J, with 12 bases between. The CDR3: CASSLVSRADGYTF. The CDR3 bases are TGTGCCAGCAGCTTGGTTAGCAGGGCCGATGGCTACACCTTC.

CDR3 region: CASSLRLAGVNEQFF. The CDR3 bases are TGTGCCAGCAGCTTAAGACTAGCGGGGGTCAATGAGCAGTTCTTC. This rearrangement joins TRBV13 to TRBJ2-1, with 12 bases matching TRBD2. The CDR3 has 15 residues. Trimming cost V 2 bases and J 6 bases; bases outside gene matches: 2. The germline CDR1 and CDR2 sequences are PRHDT and FYEKMQ (reference sequence).

CDR3 region: CASSSLGYSYNEQFF. CDR3 DNA sequence: TGTGCCAGCAGCTCCCTGGGCTACTCCTACAATGAGCAGTTCTTC. The chain recombines TRBV7-9 with TRBJ2-1; D is undetermined. Germline V gene lookup returns CDR1 SEHNR and CDR2 FQNEAQ (reference sequence). The CDR3 runs to 15 residues. Trimming cost V 4 bases and J 0 bases, with 10 bases left between them. Together with reference TRBV7-9 and TRBJ2-1, the CDR3 gives the full variable domain: DTGVSQNPRHKITKRGQNVTFRCDPISEHNRLYWYRQTLGQGPEFLTYFQNEAQLEKSRLLSDRFSAERPKGSFSTLEIQRTEQGDSAMYLCASSSLGYSYNEQFFGPGTRLTVL.

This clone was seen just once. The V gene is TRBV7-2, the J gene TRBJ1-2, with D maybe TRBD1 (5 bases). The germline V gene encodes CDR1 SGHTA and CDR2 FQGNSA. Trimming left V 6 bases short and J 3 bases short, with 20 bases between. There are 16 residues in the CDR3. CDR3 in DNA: TGTGCCAGCAGTCGAAGCAGGGAGGGGATGGACTATGGCTACACCTTC. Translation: CASSRSREGMDYGYTF. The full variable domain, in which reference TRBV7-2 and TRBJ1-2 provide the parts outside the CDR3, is GAGVSQSPSNKVTEKGKDVELRCDPISGHTALYWYRQSLGQGLEFLIYFQGNSAPDKSGLPSDRFSAERTGGSVSTLTIQRTQQEDSAVYLCASSRSREGMDYGYTFGSGTRLTVV.

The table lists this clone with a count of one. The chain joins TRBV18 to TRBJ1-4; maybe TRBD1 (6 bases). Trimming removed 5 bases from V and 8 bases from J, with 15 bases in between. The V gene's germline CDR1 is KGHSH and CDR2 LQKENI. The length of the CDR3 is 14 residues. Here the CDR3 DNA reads TGTGCCAGCTCAAGGAGCAGGGGTGAAGAAAAACTGTTTTTT. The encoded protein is CASSRSRGEEKLFF.

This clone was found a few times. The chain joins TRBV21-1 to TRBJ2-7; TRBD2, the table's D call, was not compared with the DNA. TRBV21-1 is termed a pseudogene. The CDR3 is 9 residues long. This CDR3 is CASRRGKYF. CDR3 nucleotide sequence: TGTGCCAGCAGACGGGGGAAGTACTTC.

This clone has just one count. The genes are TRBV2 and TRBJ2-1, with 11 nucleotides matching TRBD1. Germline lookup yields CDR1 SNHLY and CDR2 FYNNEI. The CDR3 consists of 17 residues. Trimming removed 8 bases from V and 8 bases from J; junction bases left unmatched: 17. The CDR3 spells CASHSGVGTGGSDEQFF. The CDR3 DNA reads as TGTGCCAGCCACTCGGGGGTGGGGACAGGGGGATCCGATGAGCAGTTCTTC.

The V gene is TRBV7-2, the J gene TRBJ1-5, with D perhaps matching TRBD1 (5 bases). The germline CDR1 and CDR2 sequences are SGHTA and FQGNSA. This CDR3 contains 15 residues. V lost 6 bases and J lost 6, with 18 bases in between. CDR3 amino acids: CASRSSPGGSQPQHF. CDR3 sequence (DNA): TGTGCCAGCAGATCTAGTCCCGGGGGAAGTCAGCCCCAGCATTTT.

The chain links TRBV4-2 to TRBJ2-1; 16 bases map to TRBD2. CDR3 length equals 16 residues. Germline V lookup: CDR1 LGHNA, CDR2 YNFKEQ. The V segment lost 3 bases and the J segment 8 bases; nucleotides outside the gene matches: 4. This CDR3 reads CASSQPGTSGGDEQFF. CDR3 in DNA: TGTGCCAGCAGCCAGCCCGGGACTAGCGGGGGGGATGAGCAGTTCTTC.

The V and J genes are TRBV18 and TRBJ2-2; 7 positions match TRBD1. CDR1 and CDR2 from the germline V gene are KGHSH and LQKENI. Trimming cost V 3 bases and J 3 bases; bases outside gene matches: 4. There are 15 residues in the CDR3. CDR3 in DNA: TGTGCCAGCTCACCGGACAGGTGGGACACCGGGGAGCTGTTTTTT. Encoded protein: CASSPDRWDTGELFF. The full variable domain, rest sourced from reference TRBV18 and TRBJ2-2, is NAGVMQNPRHLVRRRGQEARLRCSPMKGHSHVYWYRQLPEEGLKFMVYLQKENIIDESGMPKERFSAEFPKEGPSILRIQQVVRGDSAAYFCASSPDRWDTGELFFGEGSRLTVL.

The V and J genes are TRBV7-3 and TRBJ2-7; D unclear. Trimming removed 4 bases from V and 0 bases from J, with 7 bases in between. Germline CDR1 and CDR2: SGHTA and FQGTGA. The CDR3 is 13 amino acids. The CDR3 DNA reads TGTGCCAGCAGCTCGCGCCACTCCTACGAGCAGTACTTC. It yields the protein CASSSRHSYEQYF.

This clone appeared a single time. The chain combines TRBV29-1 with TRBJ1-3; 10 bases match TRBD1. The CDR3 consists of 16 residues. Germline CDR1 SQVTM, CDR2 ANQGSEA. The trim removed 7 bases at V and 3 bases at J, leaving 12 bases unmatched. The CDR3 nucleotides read TGCAGCGCCCGAACCCCCTGGACAGGGGGTGGAAACACCATATATTTT. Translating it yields CSARTPWTGGGNTIYF. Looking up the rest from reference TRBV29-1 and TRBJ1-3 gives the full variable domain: SAVISQKPSRDICQRGTSLTIQCQVDSQVTMMFWYRQQPGQSLTLIATANQGSEATYESGFVIDKFPISRPNLTFSTLTVSNMSPEDSSIYLCSARTPWTGGGNTIYFGEGSWLTVV.

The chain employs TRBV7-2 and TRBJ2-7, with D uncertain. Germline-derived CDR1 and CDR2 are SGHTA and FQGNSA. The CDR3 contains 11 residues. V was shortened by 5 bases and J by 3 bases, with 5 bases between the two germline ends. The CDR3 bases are TGTGCCAGCAGCCCACACTACGAGCAGTACTTC. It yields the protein CASSPHYEQYF.

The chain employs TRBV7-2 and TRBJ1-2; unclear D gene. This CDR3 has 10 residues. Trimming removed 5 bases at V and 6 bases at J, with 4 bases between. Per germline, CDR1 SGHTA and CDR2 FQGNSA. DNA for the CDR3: TGTGCCAGCAGCCCGGATGGCTACACCTTC. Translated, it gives CASSPDGYTF.

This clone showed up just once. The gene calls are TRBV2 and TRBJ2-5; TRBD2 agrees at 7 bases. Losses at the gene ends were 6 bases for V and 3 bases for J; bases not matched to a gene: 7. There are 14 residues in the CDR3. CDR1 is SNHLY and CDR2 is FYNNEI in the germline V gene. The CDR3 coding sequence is TGTGCCAGCAGGGGGGGGGAACAGAAAGAGACCCAGTACTTC. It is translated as CASRGGEQKETQYF.

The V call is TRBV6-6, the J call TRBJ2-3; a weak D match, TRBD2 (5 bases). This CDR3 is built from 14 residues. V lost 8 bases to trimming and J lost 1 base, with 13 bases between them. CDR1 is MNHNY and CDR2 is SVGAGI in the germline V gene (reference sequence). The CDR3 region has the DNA TGTGCCAGCTCTCCGGACGGGGGCACAGATACGCAGTATTTT. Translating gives CASSPDGGTDTQYF.

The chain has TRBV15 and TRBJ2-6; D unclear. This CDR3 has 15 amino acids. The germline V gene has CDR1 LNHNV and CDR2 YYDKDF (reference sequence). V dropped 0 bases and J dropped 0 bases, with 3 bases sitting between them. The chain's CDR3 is CATSRDHSGANVLTF. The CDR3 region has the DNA TGTGCCACCAGCAGAGACCACTCTGGGGCCAACGTCCTGACTTTC.

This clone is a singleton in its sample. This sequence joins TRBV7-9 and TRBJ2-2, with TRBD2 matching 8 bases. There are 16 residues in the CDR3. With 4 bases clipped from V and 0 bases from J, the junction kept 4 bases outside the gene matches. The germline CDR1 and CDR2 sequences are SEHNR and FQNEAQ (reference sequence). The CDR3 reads CASSSSGYANTGELFF. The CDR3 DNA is TGTGCCAGCAGCTCTAGCGGGTACGCGAACACCGGGGAGCTGTTTTTT. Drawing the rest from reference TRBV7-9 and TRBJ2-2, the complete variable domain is DTGVSQNPRHKITKRGQNVTFRCDPISEHNRLYWYRQTLGQGPEFLTYFQNEAQLEKSRLLSDRFSAERPKGSFSTLEIQRTEQGDSAMYLCASSSSGYANTGELFFGEGSRLTVL.

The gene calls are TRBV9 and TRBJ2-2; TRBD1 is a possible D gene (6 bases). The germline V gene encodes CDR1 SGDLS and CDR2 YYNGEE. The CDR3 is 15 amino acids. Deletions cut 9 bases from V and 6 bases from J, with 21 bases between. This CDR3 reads CATSRGRDGAGELFF. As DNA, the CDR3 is TGTGCCACCTCCAGGGGCAGGGATGGGGCCGGGGAGCTGTTTTTT.

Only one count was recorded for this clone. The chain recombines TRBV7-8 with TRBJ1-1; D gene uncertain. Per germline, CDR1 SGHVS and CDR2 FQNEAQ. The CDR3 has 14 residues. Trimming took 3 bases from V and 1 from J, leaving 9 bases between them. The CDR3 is CASSFTEGNTEAFF. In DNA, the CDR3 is TGTGCCAGCAGCTTCACCGAGGGGAACACTGAAGCTTTCTTT.

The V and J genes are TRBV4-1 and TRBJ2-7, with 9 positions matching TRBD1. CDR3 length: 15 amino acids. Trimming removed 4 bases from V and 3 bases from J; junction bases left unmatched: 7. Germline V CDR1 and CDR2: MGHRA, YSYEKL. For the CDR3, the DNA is TGCGCCAGCAGCCCCGGGACAGGGTTCAACTACGAGCAGTACTTC. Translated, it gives CASSPGTGFNYEQYF.

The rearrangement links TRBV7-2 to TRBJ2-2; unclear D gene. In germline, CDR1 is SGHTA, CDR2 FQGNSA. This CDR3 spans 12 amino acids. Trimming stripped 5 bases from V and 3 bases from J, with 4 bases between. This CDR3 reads CASSHYTGELFF. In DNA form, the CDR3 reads TGTGCCAGCAGCCACTACACCGGGGAGCTGTTTTTT.

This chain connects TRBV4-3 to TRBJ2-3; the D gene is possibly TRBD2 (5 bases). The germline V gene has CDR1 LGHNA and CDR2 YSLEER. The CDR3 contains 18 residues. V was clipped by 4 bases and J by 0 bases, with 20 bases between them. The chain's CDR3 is CASSLWVRGQTSTDTQYF. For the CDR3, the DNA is TGCGCCAGCAGCCTCTGGGTTCGGGGTCAGACTAGCACAGATACGCAGTATTTT.